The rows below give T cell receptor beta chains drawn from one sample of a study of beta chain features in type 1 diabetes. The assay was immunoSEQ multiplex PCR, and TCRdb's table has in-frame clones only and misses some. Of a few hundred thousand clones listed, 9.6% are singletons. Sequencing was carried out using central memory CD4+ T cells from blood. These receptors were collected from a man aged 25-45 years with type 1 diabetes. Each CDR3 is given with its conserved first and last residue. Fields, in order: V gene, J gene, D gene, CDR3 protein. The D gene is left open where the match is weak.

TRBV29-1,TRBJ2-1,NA,CSPKEDSSNEQFF
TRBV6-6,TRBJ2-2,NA,CASSYSDSLTGELFF
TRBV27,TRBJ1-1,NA,CASSSRDRRIMNTEAFF
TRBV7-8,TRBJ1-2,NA,CASSLRPWTENYGYTF
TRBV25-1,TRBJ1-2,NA,CASSASRYGYTF
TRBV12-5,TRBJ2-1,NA,CASGLSEGYEQFF
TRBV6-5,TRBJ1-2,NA,CASSSGRLDGYTF
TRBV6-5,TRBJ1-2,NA,CASSYLSTFGQGYTF
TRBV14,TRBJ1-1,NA,CASRPMTAANTEAFF
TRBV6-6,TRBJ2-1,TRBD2,CASRRFPSGGNNEQFF
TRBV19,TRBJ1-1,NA,CASSASLNTEAFF
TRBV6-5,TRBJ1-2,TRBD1,CASSPTADRGDGYTF
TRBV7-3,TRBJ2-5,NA,CASSSYRRTETQYF
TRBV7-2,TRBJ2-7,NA,CASSHPGGFYEQYF
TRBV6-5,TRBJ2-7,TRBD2,CASSHGAGGGYEQYF
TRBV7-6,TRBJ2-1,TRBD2,CASSLEGGRVYNEQFF
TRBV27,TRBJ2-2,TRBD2,CASSFLSGRADYTGELFF